This T cell receptor beta chain appears in the sequencing data of a study of blood T cell repertoires in COVID-19. In its sample, this clone was seen a few times. In the original workflow: For nucleated cells, counts were estimated from reference gene primer amplification. Clones were sequenced by immunoSEQ multiplex PCR, and TCRdb holds only the in-frame ones, with some missing. The V and J calls and the clone size are those of that table, but D and trimming were determined from the DNA. The table lists fewer than 350,000 clones, around four fifths of them singletons, with around 4.2% in the top ten. V gave up 3 bases and J gave up 1 base, with 12 bases separating them. Germline loops: CDR1 KGHSH, CDR2 LQKENI. The CDR3 has 15 residues.

Source material: peripheral blood. The chain has TRBV18 and TRBJ1-1; possible D gene TRBD1, 5 bases. The clonotype comes from a woman in her fifties or sixties with active or convalescent COVID-19. CDR3 in amino acids: CASSPRDGGNTEAFF. The CDR3 DNA follows: TGTGCCAGCTCACCCCGGGACGGGGGGAACACTGAAGCTTTCTTT.